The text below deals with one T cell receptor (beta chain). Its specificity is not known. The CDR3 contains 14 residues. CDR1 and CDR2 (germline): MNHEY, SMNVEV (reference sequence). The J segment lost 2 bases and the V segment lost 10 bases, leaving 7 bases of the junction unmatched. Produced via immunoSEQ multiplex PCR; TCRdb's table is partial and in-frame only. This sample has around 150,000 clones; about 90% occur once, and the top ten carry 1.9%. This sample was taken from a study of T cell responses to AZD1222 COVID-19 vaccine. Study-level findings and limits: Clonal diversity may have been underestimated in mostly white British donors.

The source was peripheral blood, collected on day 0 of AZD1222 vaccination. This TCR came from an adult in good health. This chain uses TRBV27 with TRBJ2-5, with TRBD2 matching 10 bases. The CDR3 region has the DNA TGTGCCACCTCCCTGACTAGCGGGCAAGAGACCCAGTACTTC. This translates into CATSLTSGQETQYF.